This TCR beta chain was identified in a study of cytomegalovirus exposure and HLA in healthy donors listed by TCRdb under 2017. The study in broad terms: An earlier analysis of roughly 500 of the donors reported approximately 270 Gb of sequence data and 117 million unique TCR beta sequences from some 180 million T cells. On average, roughly 200,000 unique TCR beta nucleotide sequences were sequenced per donor among about 400 genotyped donors of the cohort, with about 17% of those sequences being non-productive. All discovery cohort repertoires had been generated on a single sequencing platform. Donor age, sex, ethnicity and CMV serostatus were compiled together with the repertoire data. The aim of the study was to test whether cataloging public T cell receptors could identify signatures of past pathogen exposure. To predict cytomegalovirus infection status, the study brought together high-throughput TCR immunosequencing, statistical association of individual TCRs with disease status, and machine learning. An early release covering approximately 600 HLA-typed donors comprised around 300 gigabases of sequencing data and around 86 million unique TCR sequences. Typing coverage differed by locus: A, B, C, DRB1 and DQB1 were typed in roughly 629-640 donors, DQA1 in about 500, DPA1 in 600 to 610, and DPB1 in 400 to 480. Class I and class II HLA loci were covered by the typing at four-digit resolution. A later genetic analysis took genome-wide SNP genotypes for about 55% of the 666 donors and used that subset as a discovery cohort. Five DR-DQ haplotypes were treated as single units for association and clustering because of strong linkage in the cohort. Using immunosequencing, the study profiled T cell repertoires from 550 to 750 subjects and related those repertoires to cytomegalovirus serostatus. To study patterns of TCR occurrence, a later analysis re-analyzed previously published TCR beta repertoires from several hundred donors and added high-resolution HLA genotyping. A separate validation cohort of about 110 different subjects was used in addition to the roughly 720-subject first cohort. In an earlier analysis of 587 of the donors, high-throughput TCR beta sequencing was used to judge whether each TCR beta V gene segment behaved as functional or pseudogenic. In the later analysis, no new phenotypic data were used to find candidate immune exposures; instead, reliance was placed on TCR beta sequences and their occurrence across donors. Among the roughly 390 genotyped donors, approximately 76% belonged to the genetic ancestry cluster associated with self-reported Caucasian donors. Broader findings and caveats from the paper: Linkage disequilibrium might explain the correlated functional status among segregating V segments, but an unknown experimental factor could not be excluded. The authors suggested that the approach could potentially be extended to other disease states and immunological phenotypes. A later genetic analysis associated a missense DCLRE1C variant with V-gene and J-gene trimming of TCR beta chains, and an independent cohort replicated the association. Most TCR sequences were seen in very few donors, while some public TCRs were found in many individuals. Roughly uniform sequencing depth across donors was assumed in presence/absence analyses, although this assumption may not hold. Because the 87-base-pair reads could not distinguish some IMGT-functional V segments, including TRBV6-2 and TRBV6-3, those segments were excluded. According to a later genetic analysis, donors in an Asian-associated ancestry cluster had fewer N-insertions in productive TCRs than the approximately 630-donor mean. A further reported finding was that TCR beta sequences accurately predicted the HLA-A and HLA-B alleles for most subjects in the first cohort. Strong co-occurrence of HLA alleles, especially DR and DQ, made assigning TCR associations to individual alleles difficult. A later analysis associated roughly 17,000 TCR beta sequences with specific HLA alleles at a false discovery rate of 0.05. A later analysis reported that several top co-occurrence clusters appeared linked to parvovirus B19, influenza, CMV and Epstein-Barr virus. A later analysis found that HLA-associated TCR beta chains were more clonally expanded and had lower generation probabilities than equally common non-associated chains. For the cohort, immune exposure information was limited to CMV serostatus. The study listed 150 to 200 TCR beta chains as associated with cytomegalovirus. The cohort was sequenced for TCR beta chains only, and without alpha or paired-chain data the features that could be detected were limited. HLA typing was unavailable for some donors at each locus, so association tests used only the typed subset. Because counts were too low, some 17 rarely observed V segments, including chromosome 9 orphons, were excluded from the earlier analysis of several hundred of the donors. In a later analysis, the rate of TCR association differed among HLA loci, with DRB1 alleles having the most associated TCRs and HLA-C alleles having the fewest. A cluster of highly shared sequence variants was judged likely to be a technical artifact of the sequencing pipeline. In both the original and validation cohorts, the classifier was reported to diagnose cytomegalovirus status with high specificity and sensitivity. A few of the identified cytomegalovirus-associated TCR beta chains were confirmed in vitro to be specific for cytomegalovirus antigens. According to a later analysis, most CMV-associated TCR beta chains appeared to be HLA-restricted, and the HLA associations seemed to be driven largely by CMV exposure. Broadly in line with IMGT annotations, most TCR beta V segments showed up in productive rearrangements about 87% or about 30% of the time in an earlier analysis of several hundred of the donors.

The library was generated by the immunoSEQ multiplex PCR assay. A mixture of 60 forward primers for TCR Vbeta segments and 13 reverse primers for TCR Jbeta segments was used in the multiplex PCR. The CDR3 region of rearranged TCR beta genes was amplified from genomic DNA by a multiplex PCR assay. On the Illumina HiSeq System, the amplified TCR beta libraries were sequenced as 87-base-pair reads. The source study handled its data this way. A later analysis counted about 80 million unique TCR beta chains across the 670 or so repertoires, and 9 million to 14 million of these chains were shared by at least two donors. Raw reads were error-corrected and collapsed into unique sequences by a nearest-neighbor algorithm in which closely related sequences were merged to remove PCR and sequencing errors. V, D and J gene segments were assigned by aligning CDR3 sequences to IMGT reference sequences. Each retained sequence needed at least a six-nucleotide match to both a V gene segment and a J gene segment. A rearrangement was called productive if the CDR3 had no stop codons and remained in frame with V and J, and every other rearrangement was called non-productive. CDR3 was defined according to IMGT convention as the region running from the second conserved V-encoded cysteine to the conserved J-encoded phenylalanine. The earlier analysis of some 540 of the donors excluded any sequence lacking an unambiguous match to a single V gene segment. In an earlier analysis of several hundred of the donors, V segments were called functional above 56.7% productive rearrangements and were called segregating when the between-donor standard deviation exceeded 5%. A statistical classification framework was built for diagnosing cytomegalovirus status from the catalog of TCR beta chain sequences. In a later analysis, V and J genes were assigned by comparing TCR nucleotide sequences against IMGT/GENE-DB human TR gene sequences. The TCRdist pipeline was used in a later analysis to assign CDR3 sequences and most-parsimonious VDJ recombination scenarios. In a later analysis, every TCR beta chain was defined by the combination of its CDR3 amino acid sequence and its V-gene family, and reads without a unique V-gene family were dropped. In a later analysis, approximately 640 highly shared, low-generation-probability nucleotide sequences were removed to address suspected cross-contamination and a sequencing artifact. A later analysis calculated a clonal expansion index for each public chain from normalized within-repertoire ranks of inferred template counts. A later analysis computed generation probabilities with a VDJ recombination model fitted to out-of-frame rearrangements, and checked the results against IGoR. In a later analysis, TCR-TCR, TCR-HLA and TCR-CMV co-occurrence was scored with hypergeometric tests, and a repertoire-size bias correction was applied to TCR pairs. To estimate false discovery rates, a later analysis permuted the HLA or CMV assignments 20 times. A later analysis grouped co-occurring TCRs with DBSCAN, adding TCRdist sequence similarity when clustering within HLA-allele-positive subsets. Co-occurrence clustering excluded repertoires with fewer than 30,000 or more than 120,000 public chains, plus five with anomalous nucleotide sharing. What TCRdb holds here is the immuneACCESS table cut down to in-frame rearrangements. Part of the clones is not present; checked against another copy, under half of the missing clones reflect an unresolved V gene, and the others are unexplained. V and J calls and clone size are copied from that table; D and trimming were computed from the DNA. The sample table includes over 50,000 clones. The top ten constitute approximately 8.9% of the sample.

The CDR3 goes from the cysteine to the phenylalanine over 13 residues. CDR3 DNA only is kept here, 39 bases in frame from base 1. As encoded in the germline V gene (reference sequence), CDR1 is WNHNN while CDR2 is SYGVQD. Deletion took 7 bases off V and 2 bases off J, with a span of 10 bases between the germline ends. A note on this clone: No cognate antigen has been identified for it.

The cohort comprised around 700 healthy bone marrow donors. At the time of sampling, every cohort member was nominally healthy, though immune exposures that went unrecorded were likely present. The donor was CMV seropositive and was included in the group of 250 to 350 seropositive cohort members. A peripheral blood sample was provided by each donor, and peripheral blood mononuclear cells were used for TCR beta sequencing. The Qiagen DNeasy Blood Extraction Kit was used to extract genomic DNA from the blood cell samples. Sample: PBMCs. Recombination linked TRBV10-1 to TRBJ2-3; the D gene is possibly TRBD2, with 6 bases matching. The sequence was obtained from a man aged 50-59 years in good health and CMV-seropositive. The CDR3 reads CASTGTDTDTQYF. The DNA sequence is TGCGCCAGCACCGGGACTGACACAGATACGCAGTATTTT.